This T cell receptor (beta chain) was profiled in a study of spatial heterogeneity in lung cancer. Study details: Matched bulk RNA-seq provided a T cell module score, and TCR transcript counts in tumor regions correlated strongly with it. Regarding the study as a whole: Within tumors, counts of expanded alpha and beta TCRs tracked tumor mutation counts.

Comments on this clonotype: The antigen is unknown.

One entry per CDR3 protein, called by TCRdb with MiXCR from the 5' RACE reads. The table shows under 6,000 distinct CDR3 sequences, with roughly 9.1% occurring only once. Germline-derived CDR1 and CDR2 are LGHDT and YNNKEL (reference sequence). Trimming removed 0 bases from V and 5 bases from J, with 13 bases in between. The CDR3 has 15 residues. Time point denoted: sample taken at primary tumor resection. Extraction of whole RNA from tumor, nontumor lung or frozen PBMC preceded unsorted sequencing. The TCR was taken from a male donor with early-stage non-small cell lung cancer. Material: lung tumor tissue, obtained at surgery. The J gene is TRBJ2-5, the V gene TRBV3-1; possibly TRBD2 for D (6 bases). For the CDR3, the DNA is TGTGCCAGCAGCCAAGATTTGGGGGAGGAGGAGACCCAGTACTTC. Translating gives CASSQDLGEEETQYF.